A selection of T cell receptor beta chains follows, all from one sample in a study of identical twins. Each CDR3 protein gets one entry after TCRdb re-called the 5' RACE reads with MiXCR. The sample yields just over 450,000 distinct CDR3 sequences, approximately 15% seen once. This same sample was also part of a study on yellow fever vaccine responses in identical twins.

The specimen sequenced was CD4+ T cells sorted from blood. Receptors were obtained from a woman between 18 and 29 years old in good health. Both conserved end residues are part of each CDR3. A D gene is named only where the DNA matches it firmly. Clone size, where shown, is once, few, many, or a class for clones that have expanded.

>TRBJ2-1|TRBD2|NA|TRBV12-3/TRBV12-4
CASSLPGGGYNEQFF
TGTGCCAGCAGTTTGCCGGGGGGGGGCTACAATGAGCAGTTCTTC
>TRBJ2-3|TRBD1|many|TRBV5-1
CASSLGTGLTDTQYF
TGCGCCAGCAGCCTCGGGACAGGACTCACAGATACGCAGTATTTT
>TRBJ2-5|TRBD2|few|TRBV6-5
CASSYSFLAGAIQETQYF
TGTGCCAGCAGTTACTCGTTCCTAGCGGGAGCCATCCAAGAGACCCAGTACTTC
>TRBJ2-2|TRBD2|few|TRBV5-1
CASSRKGREEATGELFF
TGCGCCAGCAGTCGGAAAGGGCGGGAGGAGGCCACCGGGGAGCTGTTTTTT
>TRBJ1-2|NA|NA|TRBV28
CASSLRGPGYTF
TGTGCCAGCAGTTTGCGCGGACCTGGCTACACCTTC
>TRBJ1-4|NA|NA|TRBV9
CASSGVGDNEKLFF
TGTGCCAGCAGCGGGGTCGGGGACAATGAGAAACTGTTTTTT
>TRBJ2-2|NA|NA|TRBV10-1
CASSGQGQNGRNGELFF
TGCGCCAGCAGTGGTCAGGGACAAAACGGGAGGAACGGGGAGCTGTTTTTT
>TRBJ2-2|NA|many|TRBV12-3/TRBV12-4
CASSLVGTNTGELFF
TGTGCCAGCAGTTTAGTCGGGACCAACACCGGGGAGCTGTTTTTT
>TRBJ2-5|NA|NA|TRBV20-1
CSARAGFGAETQYF
TGCAGTGCTAGGGCGGGATTCGGAGCAGAGACCCAGTACTTC
>TRBJ1-2|NA|few|TRBV7-2
CASSLARTQGGYTF
TGTGCCAGCAGCTTAGCTAGGACCCAGGGCGGCTACACCTTC
>TRBJ2-5|TRBD1|NA|TRBV20-1
CSAERGTGGSETQYF
TGCAGTGCTGAGAGGGGGACAGGGGGCTCGGAGACCCAGTACTTC
>TRBJ2-1|TRBD1|few|TRBV4-2
CASSHTGQGAQNEQFF
TGTGCCAGCAGCCATACGGGACAGGGGGCGCAGAATGAGCAGTTCTTC
>TRBJ2-1|NA|few|TRBV28
CASSRQGFNEQFF
TGTGCCAGCAGCCGGCAGGGGTTCAATGAGCAGTTCTTC
>TRBJ2-3|NA|NA|TRBV9
CASSVALYTDTQYF
TGTGCCAGCAGCGTAGCTCTCTACACAGATACGCAGTATTTT
>TRBJ2-3|TRBD2|few|TRBV2
CATTEAGGGTDTQYF
TGTGCCACGACGGAGGCGGGGGGAGGGACAGATACGCAGTATTTT
>TRBJ2-7|TRBD2|NA|TRBV20-1
CSARDTSGSAYEQYF
TGCAGTGCTAGAGACACTAGCGGGAGCGCCTACGAGCAGTACTTC
>TRBJ2-1|NA|NA|TRBV29-1
CSVRREGAWNEQFF
TGCAGCGTCCGGAGGGAGGGGGCATGGAATGAGCAGTTCTTC
>TRBJ2-1|TRBD2|few|TRBV5-1
CASSPASGASYNEQFF
TGCGCCAGCAGCCCCGCTAGCGGGGCCTCCTACAATGAGCAGTTCTTC
>TRBJ2-5|NA|NA|TRBV6-2/TRBV6-3
CASLQGSRRDHQETQYF
TGTGCCAGCCTCCAGGGAAGTCGGCGGGATCACCAAGAGACCCAGTACTTC
>TRBJ2-3|TRBD2|NA|TRBV20-1
CCARSDGLAGLTDTQYF
TGCTGTGCTAGGTCTGACGGACTAGCGGGGCTCACAGATACGCAGTATTTT